Presented here are 27 T cell receptor beta chains from one specimen sequenced in a study of control samples from healthy donors and cancer patients. Some clones are missing from TCRdb's copy, which holds only in-frame ones; the method was immunoSEQ multiplex PCR. The repertoire holds roughly 200,000 clones, with about 90% as singletons. Material: blood. These TCRs come from a man aged 30-40 years in good health.

V gene TRBV6-1 combines with J gene TRBJ1-1, with no clear D. Germline CDR1 is MNHNS and CDR2 is SASEGT. This CDR3 contains 15 residues. The germline V and J ends were trimmed by 3 bases and 1 base, with 12 bases remaining between them. The CDR3 DNA reads TGTGCCAGCAGTGAGCTGCCCACCCAGAACACTGAAGCTTTCTTT. Its translation is CASSELPTQNTEAFF.

This clone was observed a single time. The V gene is TRBV7-9, the J gene TRBJ2-1, with TRBD1 as a possible D gene (6 bases). In germline, CDR1 is SEHNR, CDR2 FQNEAQ (reference sequence). V was shortened by 5 bases and J by 0 bases, with 14 bases between the two germline ends. This CDR3 spans 16 amino acids. The CDR3 loop is CASSQGDTSSYNEQFF. The CDR3 DNA is TGTGCCAGCAGCCAAGGGGACACGAGCTCCTACAATGAGCAGTTCTTC.

Written as DNA, the CDR3 is TGTGCCAGCAGTTTACCAACAGATACGCAGTATTTT. This gives the protein CASSLPTDTQYF. The J gene is TRBJ2-3, the V gene TRBV28; no clear D. The CDR3 is 12 residues long. Trimming stripped 2 bases from V and 3 bases from J, with 3 bases between. Looked up from germline, CDR1 is MDHEN and CDR2 is SYDVKM.

The gene calls are TRBV6-5 and TRBJ1-1; D not certain. Germline V gene lookup returns CDR1 MNHEY and CDR2 SVGAGI. This CDR3 is built from 14 residues. Between the trimmed V and J ends, which lost 8 bases and 1 base, there was a span of 14 bases. CDR3 loop: CASQFGRANTEAFF. DNA of the CDR3: TGTGCCAGCCAATTCGGTAGAGCGAACACTGAAGCTTTCTTT.

This clone was seen a single time. The chain recombines TRBV4-1 with TRBJ1-4; D is perhaps TRBD1 (5 bases). This CDR3 spans 17 amino acids. The germline gives CDR1 MGHRA, CDR2 YSYEKL. V lost 1 base and J 3 bases, leaving 15 bases between the germline ends. DNA of the CDR3: TGCGCCAGCAGCCAAGCTGGGGGGGTCCTACCTAATGAAAAACTGTTTTTT. Amino acids: CASSQAGGVLPNEKLFF.

The CDR3 here is CASSLEAPPNTEAFF. The CDR3 DNA reads TGTGCCAGCAGCTTAGAGGCACCACCTAACACTGAAGCTTTCTTT. The chain links TRBV7-8 to TRBJ1-1; D remains ambiguous. Germline assignment: CDR1 SGHVS and CDR2 FQNEAQ. Trimming stripped 1 base from V and 2 bases from J, with 11 bases between. This CDR3 comprises 15 residues.

The chain couples TRBV6-5 to TRBJ1-6; no firm D call. V dropped 7 bases and J dropped 6 bases, with 16 bases sitting between them. Germline V lookup: CDR1 MNHEY, CDR2 SVGAGI. The CDR3 length is 15 residues. CDR3: CASITSRARNSPLHF. The DNA for the CDR3 is TGTGCCAGCATTACGAGTAGGGCCCGTAATTCACCCCTCCACTTT.

The gene calls are TRBV5-1 and TRBJ2-5; no clear D. CDR1 and CDR2 from the germline V gene are SGHRS and YFSETQ. This CDR3 has 14 residues. V was clipped by 3 bases and J by 3 bases, with 12 bases between them. The DNA of the CDR3 is TGCGCCAGCAGCTCTGCGGCAGCAAAAGAGACCCAGTACTTC. Residues: CASSSAAAKETQYF.

This chain connects TRBV30 to TRBJ1-3, with a possible D match to TRBD1 (6 bases). The V end was cut by 6 bases, the J end by 4 bases, with 10 bases between. This CDR3 is built from 12 residues. Per the germline V gene, CDR1 is GTSNPN and CDR2 is SVGIG (reference sequence). CDR3 sequence reads: CACHRVGNTIYF. CDR3 sequence (DNA): TGTGCCTGCCACAGGGTAGGAAACACCATATATTTT.

The V and J genes are TRBV5-1 and TRBJ1-2; 7 bases fit TRBD1. The CDR3 has 15 residues. Germline V gives CDR1 SGHRS, CDR2 YFSETQ. J gave up 7 bases and V 5 bases, and 14 bases lay outside the gene matches. The CDR3 sequence is CASSETGPELSGYTF. As DNA, the CDR3 is TGCGCCAGCAGTGAGACAGGGCCAGAGTTGAGTGGCTACACCTTC.

The rearrangement joins TRBV11-2 to TRBJ2-6, with D hard to call. CDR1 SGHAT and CDR2 FQNNGV come from the germline V gene. V lost 8 bases and J lost 2, with 7 bases in between. The length of the CDR3 is 13 residues. The CDR3 sequence is CASRLPGANVLTF. The CDR3 nucleotides read TGTGCCAGCCGTCTTCCTGGGGCCAACGTCCTGACTTTC.

The chain combines TRBV7-9 with TRBJ2-7; D possibly uses TRBD1 or TRBD2 (5 bases each). This CDR3 has 13 residues. Trimming took 5 bases from V and 9 from J, leaving 17 bases between them. Germline assignment: CDR1 SEHNR and CDR2 FQNEAQ (reference sequence). The CDR3 region is CASSNFEGLGQYF. DNA for the CDR3: TGTGCCAGCAGCAATTTTGAGGGGCTTGGGCAGTACTTC.

The chain employs TRBV3-1 (or the pseudogene TRBV3-2) and TRBJ2-3; TRBD1 matches 12 bases. This CDR3 spans 15 amino acids. V lost 3 bases, J lost 6 bases, and 4 bases stayed unmatched. Per germline, CDR1 LGHDT and CDR2 YNNKEL (reference sequence). CDR3: CASSQWDRGPDTQYF. CDR3 nucleotides: TGTGCCAGCAGCCAGTGGGACAGGGGGCCCGATACGCAGTATTTT.

The V gene is TRBV29-1, the J gene TRBJ1-2; a weak D match, TRBD1 (6 bases). The V end was cut by 3 bases, the J end by 0 bases, with 14 bases between. From germline, CDR1 is SQVTM and CDR2 ANQGSEA. There are 15 residues in the CDR3. The CDR3 protein is CSVDREGTSNYGYTF. CDR3 coding DNA: TGCAGCGTTGACAGGGAAGGGACATCTAACTATGGCTACACCTTC.

The chain carries TRBV7-2 and TRBJ2-7, with TRBD1 matching over 9 bases. Germline CDR1 SGHTA, CDR2 FQGNSA. V lost 6 bases to trimming and J lost 5 bases; unmatched junction nucleotides: 11. The CDR3 consists of 15 residues. Here the CDR3 DNA reads TGTGCCAGCAGATCACCCGGGACAGGGTACAACGAGCAGTACTTC. Protein: CASRSPGTGYNEQYF.

The chain is built from TRBV2 and TRBJ1-4; D is unresolved. Trimming stripped 6 bases from V and 7 bases from J, with 15 bases between. Germline V gene sequence: CDR1 SNHLY, CDR2 FYNNEI. The CDR3 is 14 amino acids. This chain's CDR3 is CASRLRTETEKLFF. DNA for the CDR3: TGTGCCAGCAGGCTCCGGACGGAGACTGAAAAACTGTTTTTT. Based on the CDR3 plus reference TRBV2 and TRBJ1-4, the full variable domain is EPEVTQTPSHQVTQMGQEVILRCVPISNHLYFYWYRQILGQKVEFLVSFYNNEISEKSEIFDDQFSVERPDGSNFTLKIRSTKLEDSAMYFCASRLRTETEKLFFGSGTQLSVL.

This chain uses TRBV6-5 with TRBJ1-5; 7 bases are shared with TRBD1. CDR1 MNHEY and CDR2 SVGAGI come from the germline V gene. V trimming: 6 bases; J trimming: 2 bases; junction bases outside the gene matches: 4. CDR3 length: 14 amino acids. CDR3: CASRPDRGNQPQHF. CDR3 DNA: TGTGCCAGCAGACCAGACAGGGGCAATCAGCCCCAGCATTTT.

This chain links TRBV7-9 with TRBJ1-6, with 10 bases identical to TRBD1. The V segment lost 5 bases and the J segment 9 bases; nucleotides outside the gene matches: 7. Germline CDR1 SEHNR, CDR2 FQNEAQ (reference sequence). CDR3 length equals 15 residues. DNA for the CDR3: TGTGCCAGCAGCCCCGACGGGACAGGGGTTTCACCCCTCCACTTT. It translates to CASSPDGTGVSPLHF.

This clone occurred once. The V gene is TRBV5-1, the J gene TRBJ2-1; TRBD1 is a possible D gene (7 bases). With 0 bases removed from V and 4 bases from J, the gap between germline ends came to 11 bases. The CDR3 is 15 residues long. Germline CDR1 and CDR2: SGHRS and YFSETQ. This CDR3 is CASSLGRGVYNEQFF. CDR3 nucleotides: TGCGCCAGCAGCTTGGGCAGGGGGGTATACAATGAGCAGTTCTTC.

The chain joins TRBV6-5 to TRBJ1-5; D unresolved. The V end was cut by 3 bases, the J end by 7 bases, with 16 bases between. CDR1 and CDR2 (germline): MNHEY, SVGAGI. The CDR3 runs 15 residues. In nucleotides, the CDR3 is TGTGCCAGCAGTTATGACCAGACCCTACTACAGCCCCAGCATTTT. This codes for CASSYDQTLLQPQHF.

The chain joins TRBV6-5 to TRBJ1-6; 10 bases align to TRBD1. Germline trimming cut 6 bases from V and 7 bases from J; bases unmatched to any gene: 3. Per germline, CDR1 MNHEY and CDR2 SVGAGI. CDR3 length: 14 amino acids. CDR3 in amino acids: CASRDRGTNSPLHF. Written as DNA, the CDR3 is TGTGCCAGCAGGGACAGGGGGACCAATTCACCCCTCCACTTT.

The CDR3 is CASSQALSYEQYF. CDR3 in DNA: TGTGCCAGCAGCCAGGCCCTTTCCTACGAGCAGTACTTC. The chain employs TRBV7-8 and TRBJ2-7; D is unclear. The CDR3 is 13 residues long. Germline V CDR1 and CDR2: SGHVS, FQNEAQ. Trimming cost V 5 bases and J 1 base, with 9 bases left between them.

The V and J genes are TRBV5-4 and TRBJ2-1; TRBD2 aligns across 8 bases. After removal of 4 bases from V and 2 bases from J, the junction contained 8 bases not matched to a gene. CDR1 is SGHNT, CDR2 YYREEE, per germline (reference sequence). CDR3 length: 16 residues. In nucleotides, the CDR3 is TGTGCCAGCAGCCCTGGAACGGGGGGGGCCTACAATGAGCAGTTCTTC. Its translation is CASSPGTGGAYNEQFF.

J is TRBJ1-1 and V is TRBV5-5, with TRBD1 matching 7 bases. The CDR3 extends over 16 amino acids. CDR1 is SGHKS, CDR2 YYEKEE, per germline (reference sequence). Trimming took 5 bases from V and 5 from J; bases not matched to a gene: 15. DNA for the CDR3: TGTGCCAGCAGTTTCACCCAAACTTACAGGGGAACTGAAGCTTTCTTT. Its protein is CASSFTQTYRGTEAFF. Supplemented by reference TRBV5-5 and TRBJ1-1, the full variable domain reads DAGVTQSPTHLIKTRGQQVTLRCSPISGHKSVSWYQQVLGQGPQFIFQYYEKEERGRGNFPDRFSARQFPNYSSELNVNALLLGDSALYLCASSFTQTYRGTEAFFGQGTRLTVV.

The rearrangement links TRBV3-1 (or the pseudogene TRBV3-2) to TRBJ2-7; D possibly matches TRBD1 or TRBD2 (5 bases each). The CDR3 extends over 15 amino acids. V lost 5 bases and J 1 base, leaving 15 bases between the germline ends. Germline V gives CDR1 LGHDT, CDR2 YNNKEL (reference sequence). The CDR3 is CASSSRDPFSYEQYF. CDR3 DNA: TGTGCCAGCAGCTCCCGGGACCCTTTTTCCTACGAGCAGTACTTC.

In its sample, this clone was seen a few times. The J gene is TRBJ2-1, the V gene TRBV24-1; D is uncertain. Trimming cost V 1 base and J 10 bases, with 10 bases left between them. The CDR3 extends over 13 amino acids. CDR1 is KGHDR and CDR2 is SFDVKD in the germline V gene. Here the CDR3 DNA reads TGTGCCACCAGTGATTTAATTGGGGAAGAGCAGTTCTTC. Translating it yields CATSDLIGEEQFF.

This clone appeared once. The chain is built from TRBV7-9 and TRBJ2-1; 8 nucleotides agree with TRBD1. Germline assignment: CDR1 SEHNR and CDR2 FQNEAQ (reference sequence). The CDR3 length is 15 residues. Trimming removed 4 bases from V and 2 bases from J; junction bases left unmatched: 4. CDR3 loop: CASSYGQGTYNEQFF. The DNA for the CDR3 is TGTGCCAGCAGCTACGGACAGGGAACCTACAATGAGCAGTTCTTC.